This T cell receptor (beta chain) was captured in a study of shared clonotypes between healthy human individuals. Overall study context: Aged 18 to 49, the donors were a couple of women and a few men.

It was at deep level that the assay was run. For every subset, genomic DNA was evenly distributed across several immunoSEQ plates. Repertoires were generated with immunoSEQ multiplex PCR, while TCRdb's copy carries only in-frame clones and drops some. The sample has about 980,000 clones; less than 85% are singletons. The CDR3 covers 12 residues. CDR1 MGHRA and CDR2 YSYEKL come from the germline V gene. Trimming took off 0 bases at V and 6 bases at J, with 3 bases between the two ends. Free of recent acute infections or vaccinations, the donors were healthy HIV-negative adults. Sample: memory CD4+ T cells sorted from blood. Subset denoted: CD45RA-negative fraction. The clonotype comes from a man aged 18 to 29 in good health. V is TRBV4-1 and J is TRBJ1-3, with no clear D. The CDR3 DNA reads TGCGCCAGCAGCCAAGATTTAAACACCATATATTTT. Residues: CASSQDLNTIYF.